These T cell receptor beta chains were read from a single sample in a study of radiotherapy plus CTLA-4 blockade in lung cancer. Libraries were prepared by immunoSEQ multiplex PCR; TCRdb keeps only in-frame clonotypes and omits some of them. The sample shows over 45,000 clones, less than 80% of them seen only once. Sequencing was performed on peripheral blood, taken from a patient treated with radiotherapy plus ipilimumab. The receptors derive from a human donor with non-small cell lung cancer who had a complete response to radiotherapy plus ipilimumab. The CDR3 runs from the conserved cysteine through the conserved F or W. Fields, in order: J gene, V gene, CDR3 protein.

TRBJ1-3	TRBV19	CASRIDRGPGNTIYF
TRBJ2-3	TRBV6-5	CASSYSGRESTDTQYF
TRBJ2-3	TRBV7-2	CASSRRRSSGRVADTQYF
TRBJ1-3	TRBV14	CASSQVHGNTIYF
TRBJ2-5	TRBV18	CASSPSNQETQYF
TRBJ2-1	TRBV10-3	CAITVRSLGNNEQFF
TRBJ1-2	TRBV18	CASSEREYNYGYTF
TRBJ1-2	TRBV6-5	CASRTTGGYGYTF
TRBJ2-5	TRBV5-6	CASSKVRRLQETQYF
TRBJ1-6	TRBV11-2	CASSYYEGGAGNSPLHF
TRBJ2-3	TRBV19	CAIATSGMGVDTQYF
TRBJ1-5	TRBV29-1	CSADREKGNQPQHF
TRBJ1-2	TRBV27	CASSLSPQGVYGYTF
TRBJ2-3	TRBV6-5	CASSYSTVSADTQYF
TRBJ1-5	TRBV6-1	CASSEATVNQPQHF